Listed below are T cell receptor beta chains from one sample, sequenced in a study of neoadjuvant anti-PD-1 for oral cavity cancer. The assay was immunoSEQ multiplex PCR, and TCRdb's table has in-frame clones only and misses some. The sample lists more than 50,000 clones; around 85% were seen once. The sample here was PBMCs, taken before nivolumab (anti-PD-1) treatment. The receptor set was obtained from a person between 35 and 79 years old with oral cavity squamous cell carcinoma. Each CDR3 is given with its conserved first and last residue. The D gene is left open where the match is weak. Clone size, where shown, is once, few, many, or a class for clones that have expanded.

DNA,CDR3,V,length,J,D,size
TGCGCCAGCAGAAAAACCACAGGGGGCACCGGGGAGCTGTTTTTT,CASRKTTGGTGELFF,TRBV10-1,15,TRBJ2-2,TRBD1,once
TGCGCCAGCAGCTTGGCCGTTTACACCGGGGAGCTGTTTTTT,CASSLAVYTGELFF,TRBV5-1,14,TRBJ2-2,.,.
TGTGCCAGCAGTATTGGGGGAGGTTACGAGCAGTACTTC,CASSIGGGYEQYF,TRBV6-1,13,TRBJ2-7,.,.
TGTGCCATCAGGGAGGGAGGCTACACCTTC,CAIREGGYTF,TRBV10-3,10,TRBJ1-2,.,.
TGTGCCAGCAGCCTAAACTTAGGGGTGCGGACCGGGGAGCTGTTTTTT,CASSLNLGVRTGELFF,TRBV5-6,16,TRBJ2-2,.,.
TGTGCCAGCAGTTTATCCCAACAGGCCCACTATGGCTACACCTTC,CASSLSQQAHYGYTF,TRBV27,15,TRBJ1-2,.,few
TGTGCCAGCAGCTTCCGTTGCGAGCAAGAGACCCAGTACTTC,CASSFRCEQETQYF,TRBV7-3,14,TRBJ2-5,.,.
TGTGCCAGCAGCTTATACGAAACTAGCGGTTACAATGAGCAGTTCTTC,CASSLYETSGYNEQFF,TRBV7-3,16,TRBJ2-1,TRBD2,.
TGTGCCAGCACAAGAGACTCTGGGGCCAACGTCCTGACTTTC,CASTRDSGANVLTF,TRBV7-2,14,TRBJ2-6,.,.
TGTGCCAGCAGCTTAGATAACTATGGCTACACCTTC,CASSLDNYGYTF,TRBV11-2,12,TRBJ1-2,.,once
TGTGCCAGCAGCCCACTAAGGCTAGCGGGGTCCCTCTACGAGCAGTACTTC,CASSPLRLAGSLYEQYF,TRBV9,17,TRBJ2-7,TRBD2,few
TGTGCCAGCAGCCCCGGAGCAACCAAGCGGGAGGGGGACAATGAGCAGTTCTTC,CASSPGATKREGDNEQFF,TRBV11-3,18,TRBJ2-1,TRBD2,once
TGTGCCAGCAGTTCCTACAGAGACACTGAAGCTTTCTTT,CASSSYRDTEAFF,TRBV28,13,TRBJ1-1,.,few
TGTGCCATTCCCCGGGTGCATCCCACGGGCTACAATGAGCAGTTCTTC,CAIPRVHPTGYNEQFF,TRBV28,16,TRBJ2-1,.,.
TGTGCCAGCAGCCTGCCCTGGGGCCCGGCGGCGGGGGCCAACGTCCTGACTTTC,CASSLPWGPAAGANVLTF,TRBV7-2,18,TRBJ2-6,.,.
TGTGCCAGCAATCCCCCGGGGAATACGCAGTATTTT,CASNPPGNTQYF,TRBV2,12,TRBJ2-3,.,.
TGTGCCAGCTCACCACAGGGGGCAGCGGGCAATCAGCCCCAGCATTTT,CASSPQGAAGNQPQHF,TRBV18,16,TRBJ1-5,TRBD1,once
TGTGCCAGCAGCCCTTCCCGGACAGGGGGGAATGAGCAGTTCTTC,CASSPSRTGGNEQFF,TRBV7-2,15,TRBJ2-1,TRBD1,once
TGTGCCAGTAGTTTGGGACAGACGAACACTGAAGCTTTCTTT,CASSLGQTNTEAFF,TRBV19,14,TRBJ1-1,TRBD1,.
TGCAGTCTCCGGGGAAGCATGAACACTGAAGCTTTCTTT,CSLRGSMNTEAFF,TRBV29-1,13,TRBJ1-1,.,.
TGTGCCAGTACTAGCGGGAGGTTGTTCTACGAGCAGTACTTC,CASTSGRLFYEQYF,TRBV19,14,TRBJ2-7,TRBD2,.
TGTGCCACCAGCGACAGGACTTCCTACGAGCAGTACTTC,CATSDRTSYEQYF,TRBV15,13,TRBJ2-7,.,.
TGTGCCAGCAGCTCCCAGCGGGGGGTTGGGGAGCTGTTTTTT,CASSSQRGVGELFF,TRBV7-8,14,TRBJ2-2,TRBD2,.
TGTGCCAGCAGTGACCCCAGGAGAGGGGAGCTGTTTTTT,CASSDPRRGELFF,TRBV6-4,13,TRBJ2-2,.,once
TGTGCCAGCAGTTTATGGACAGGGGGAACAACTAATGAAAAACTGTTTTTT,CASSLWTGGTTNEKLFF,TRBV28,17,TRBJ1-4,TRBD1,.
TGTGCCAGCAGCTTTGCGGGAGGGGCTTACAATGAGCAGTTCTTC,CASSFAGGAYNEQFF,TRBV11-3,15,TRBJ2-1,TRBD2,.